This T cell receptor beta chain was identified in a study of cytomegalovirus exposure and HLA in healthy donors. Study-wide findings and caveats: Sequencing had likely introduced a cluster of highly shared sequence variants as an artifact. Later analysis identified a missense DCLRE1C variant that was linked to TCR beta V- and J-gene trimming.

The PCR contained 60 Vbeta and 13 Jbeta primers. Clones were read by immunoSEQ multiplex PCR, and TCRdb kept only the in-frame ones, dropping some. The profile shows some 150,000 clones, roughly 75% of them singletons. When sampled, the donors appeared nominally healthy, though they likely had unrecorded immune exposures. V gave up 3 bases and J gave up 5 bases, with 17 bases separating them. This CDR3 has 15 amino acids. Germline CDR1 is SNHLY and CDR2 is FYNNEI. As to this clone: No antigen is known for it.

The sequenced sample was PBMCs. This TCR was sampled from a man in his forties in good health and CMV-seronegative. The rearrangement uses TRBV2 and TRBJ2-7; a possible D gene is TRBD1 (5 bases). This CDR3 is CASSDPLGRDDEQYF. CDR3 sequence (DNA): TGTGCCAGCAGTGACCCCCTCGGCAGGGATGACGAGCAGTACTTC.